The clone carrying this TCR beta chain was recorded a few times. Its antigen is not known. Researchers tagged individual cDNA molecules with unique molecular identifiers. A single record per CDR3 protein comes from TCRdb applying MiXCR to the 5' RACE reads. The sample includes about 50,000 distinct CDR3 sequences, 9.3% of them seen just once. The entry originates in a study of early T cells in non-severe SARS-CoV-2 infection. In the study overall: From unsorted whole blood, bulk RNA was sequenced, and the chains remained unpaired.

Broader study findings: A preference for anti-spike CD8 responses marked VDJdb matching, which missed private and CD4 specificities.

The CDR3 is made up of 14 amino acids. Trimming left V 8 bases short and J 1 base short, with 12 bases between. This chain joins TRBV12-3 or TRBV12-4 and TRBJ2-1, with D perhaps given as TRBD1 or TRBD2 (5 bases each). This receptor was identified in an adult who was a healthcare worker with PCR-confirmed SARS-CoV-2 infection or an uninfected control (not recorded which). The sequenced sample was whole blood. The CDR3 region has the DNA TGTGCCAGCCTGGGGACCCCATCCTACAATGAGCAGTTCTTC. Protein product: CASLGTPSYNEQFF.